This T cell receptor (beta chain) was documented in a study of T cells in Graves' hyperthyroidism and ophthalmopathy. This clonotype was detected ten times or more. Its target is unknown. TCR beta CDR3 regions were amplified from RNA. Using the HTBI primer set, a first-round RT-PCR was run on the TCR CDR3. Via MiXCR, TCRdb re-called the multiplex PCR reads, giving one row per CDR3 protein. The profile shows 530,000 or so distinct CDR3 sequences, 24% of them singletons. The study, taken as a whole, reports: Model predictions of ophthalmopathy came a median around 6.5 months before onset.

The source is a woman between 25 and 40 years old with Graves' ophthalmopathy. Sequenced sample: blood.

The DNA for the CDR3 is TGTGCCAGCAGCCCAACAGAGACGAACACTGAAGCTTTCTTT. Translated, it gives CASSPTETNTEAFF. The chain uses TRBV12-3 or TRBV12-4 and TRBJ1-1; D unclear. The V and J ends lost 6 bases and 1 base respectively, with 12 bases between them. The CDR3 length is 14 residues.